Presented here are 16 T cell receptor beta chains from one specimen sequenced in a study of T cell responses to AZD1222 COVID-19 vaccine. Data came from immunoSEQ multiplex PCR; TCRdb stores just in-frame clones and leaves some out. The sample comprises about 110,000 clones, roughly 86% of which are singletons, and 4.4% rests with the top ten. Sample: peripheral blood, taken 28 days after the second AZD1222 dose. These receptors came from an adult who received the AZD1222 COVID-19 vaccine.

This clone has only a few counts. The CDR3: CASSLAHRSDTIYF. The CDR3 DNA reads TGTGCCAGCAGCTTAGCTCACAGGTCCGACACCATATATTTT. The rearrangement links TRBV7-2 to TRBJ1-3, with a tentative D call TRBD1 (5 bases). In germline, CDR1 is SGHTA, CDR2 FQGNSA. The CDR3 contains 14 residues. V lost 0 bases and J 8 bases, leaving 11 bases between the germline ends. The full variable domain, rest sourced from reference TRBV7-2 and TRBJ1-3, is GAGVSQSPSNKVTEKGKDVELRCDPISGHTALYWYRQSLGQGLEFLIYFQGNSAPDKSGLPSDRFSAERTGGSVSTLTIQRTQQEDSAVYLCASSLAHRSDTIYFGEGSWLTVV.

The chain employs TRBV5-6 and TRBJ2-2; the D gene is possibly TRBD1 (6 bases). CDR3 length: 15 residues. Trimming pared 4 bases from V and 6 bases from J, leaving 16 bases between. Per germline, CDR1 SGHDT and CDR2 YYEEEE. The CDR3 reads CASSPSTGSPGELFF. CDR3 bases: TGTGCCAGCAGCCCGTCTACAGGGTCCCCCGGGGAGCTGTTTTTT.

This clone was recorded only once. This sequence joins TRBV10-3 and TRBJ2-3; 10 bases line up with TRBD1. The CDR3 is 15 residues long. Unmatched junction bases numbered 4, after V lost 6 bases and J lost 1 base. Germline V lookup: CDR1 ENHRY, CDR2 SYGVKD. In nucleotides, the CDR3 is TGTGCCATCAGACCCGGGACAGGGGGCACAGATACGCAGTATTTT. Its protein is CAIRPGTGGTDTQYF.

V is TRBV20-1 and J is TRBJ1-6; D possibly corresponds to TRBD1 (5 bases). Germline CDR1 DFQATT, CDR2 SNEGSKA (reference sequence). The CDR3 runs 13 residues. V lost 3 bases, J lost 5 bases, and 8 bases lay in between. The CDR3 sequence is CSASLGDNSPLHF. DNA for the CDR3: TGCAGTGCTAGTCTAGGGGATAATTCACCCCTCCACTTT.

This clone was seen a handful of times. The rearrangement links TRBV2 to TRBJ2-2; 9 positions agree with TRBD2. Losses at the gene ends were 7 bases for V and 5 bases for J; bases not matched to a gene: 5. Germline lookup yields CDR1 SNHLY and CDR2 FYNNEI. The CDR3 has 14 amino acids. DNA for the CDR3: TGTGCCAGCACCAGGAGCGGGGGGACCGGGGAGCTGTTTTTT. Protein sequence: CASTRSGGTGELFF.

The J gene is TRBJ2-1, the V gene TRBV7-8; 12 bases align to TRBD2. In germline, CDR1 is SGHVS, CDR2 FQNEAQ. This CDR3 contains 15 residues. The trim removed 5 bases at V and 7 bases at J, leaving 6 bases unmatched. DNA for the CDR3: TGTGCCAGCAGCCACCCTAGCGGGGGGGCGAATGAGCAGTTCTTC. Amino acids: CASSHPSGGANEQFF. The complete variable domain, with remaining parts taken from reference TRBV7-8 and TRBJ2-1, reads GAGVSQSPRYKVAKRGQDVALRCDPISGHVSLFWYQQALGQGPEFLTYFQNEAQLDKSGLPSDRFFAERPEGSVSTLKIQRTQQEDSAVYLCASSHPSGGANEQFFGPGTRLTVL.

The V and J genes are TRBV6-2 or TRBV6-3 and TRBJ1-2; D unresolved. With 0 bases removed from V and 10 bases from J, the gap between germline ends came to 9 bases. Germline assignment: CDR1 MNHEY and CDR2 SVGEGT. There are 12 residues in the CDR3. Here the CDR3 DNA reads TGTGCCAGCAGTTACTCGGGTACGCTCTACACCTTC. It encodes CASSYSGTLYTF.

This clone was detected once. The V call is TRBV6-6, the J call TRBJ2-5, with TRBD1 as a possible D gene (6 bases). CDR3 length: 16 residues. Germline V gives CDR1 MNHNY, CDR2 SVGAGI (reference sequence). V lost 2 bases, J lost 1 base, and 14 bases lay in between. In DNA form, the CDR3 reads TGTGCCAGCAGTTACGGGGGCTCATCCATCCAAGAGACCCAGTACTTC. It is translated as CASSYGGSSIQETQYF.

The chain couples TRBV3-1 (or the pseudogene TRBV3-2) to TRBJ1-5; 8 bases fit TRBD1. Germline V gene sequence: CDR1 LGHDT, CDR2 YNNKEL (reference sequence). V trimming: 1 base; J trimming: 6 bases; junction bases outside the gene matches: 5. CDR3 length: 15 amino acids. The chain's CDR3 is CASSQGRGQGQPQHF. CDR3 in DNA: TGTGCCAGCAGCCAAGGCAGGGGGCAAGGTCAGCCCCAGCATTTT.

This clone was observed a handful of times. The chain couples TRBV9 to TRBJ1-6; D ambiguous. Deletions cut 0 bases from V and 7 bases from J, with 11 bases between. Germline values: CDR1 SGDLS, CDR2 YYNGEE. CDR3 length: 15 amino acids. The CDR3 region is CASSVDGGKNSPLHF. The CDR3 DNA is TGTGCCAGCAGCGTAGACGGCGGAAAAAATTCACCCCTCCACTTT.

This clone has only a few counts. The rearrangement joins TRBV7-2 to TRBJ2-7; D ambiguous. With 2 bases removed from V and 6 bases from J, the gap between germline ends came to 11 bases. From germline, CDR1 is SGHTA and CDR2 FQGNSA. There are 13 residues in the CDR3. CDR3 sequence: CASSLHLAGEQYF. In DNA, the CDR3 is TGTGCCAGCAGCTTACACTTGGCCGGCGAGCAGTACTTC.

The J gene is TRBJ2-1, the V gene TRBV6-2 or TRBV6-3; no clear D. Germline V CDR1 and CDR2: MNHEY, SVGEGT. Trimming removed 2 bases from V and 6 bases from J, with 11 bases in between. The CDR3 loop spans 14 amino acids. CDR3 DNA sequence: TGTGCCAGCAGTTACACCACTCCGTCCAATGAGCAGTTCTTC. Protein sequence: CASSYTTPSNEQFF.

The rearrangement uses TRBV6-5 and TRBJ1-5; 12 bases are shared with TRBD1. The CDR3 totals 15 residues. V shed 4 bases and J 7 bases; nucleotides not matched to a gene: 5. The germline CDR1 and CDR2 sequences are MNHEY and SVGAGI. The CDR3 protein is CASSLGQGARQPQHF. CDR3 in DNA: TGTGCCAGCAGTTTGGGACAGGGGGCCAGGCAGCCCCAGCATTTT.

The chain recombines TRBV30 with TRBJ2-3, with 11 positions matching TRBD2. The V segment lost 0 bases and the J segment 6 bases; nucleotides outside the gene matches: 2. This CDR3 is 14 amino acids long. In germline, CDR1 is GTSNPN, CDR2 SVGIG (reference sequence). The CDR3 coding sequence is TGTGCCTGGAGTGTATTAGCGGGGGGGGATACGCAGTATTTT. Its protein is CAWSVLAGGDTQYF.

This clone has just one count. The J gene is TRBJ2-7, the V gene TRBV4-1; unclear D gene. V dropped 4 bases and J dropped 1 base, with 14 bases sitting between them. The CDR3 consists of 15 residues. Germline CDR1 is MGHRA and CDR2 is YSYEKL. CDR3 region: CASSRSFGPSYEQYF. DNA for the CDR3: TGCGCCAGCAGCCGGAGCTTCGGGCCTTCCTACGAGCAGTACTTC.

The chain is built from TRBV6-5 and TRBJ1-1; D is unclear. The CDR3 extends over 14 amino acids. V shed 7 bases and J shed 5 bases, with 17 bases lying between them. Germline CDR1 is MNHEY and CDR2 is SVGAGI. CDR3 sequence reads: CASTKSVRGTEAFF. In DNA form, the CDR3 reads TGTGCCAGCACCAAAAGTGTTAGAGGGACTGAAGCTTTCTTT.